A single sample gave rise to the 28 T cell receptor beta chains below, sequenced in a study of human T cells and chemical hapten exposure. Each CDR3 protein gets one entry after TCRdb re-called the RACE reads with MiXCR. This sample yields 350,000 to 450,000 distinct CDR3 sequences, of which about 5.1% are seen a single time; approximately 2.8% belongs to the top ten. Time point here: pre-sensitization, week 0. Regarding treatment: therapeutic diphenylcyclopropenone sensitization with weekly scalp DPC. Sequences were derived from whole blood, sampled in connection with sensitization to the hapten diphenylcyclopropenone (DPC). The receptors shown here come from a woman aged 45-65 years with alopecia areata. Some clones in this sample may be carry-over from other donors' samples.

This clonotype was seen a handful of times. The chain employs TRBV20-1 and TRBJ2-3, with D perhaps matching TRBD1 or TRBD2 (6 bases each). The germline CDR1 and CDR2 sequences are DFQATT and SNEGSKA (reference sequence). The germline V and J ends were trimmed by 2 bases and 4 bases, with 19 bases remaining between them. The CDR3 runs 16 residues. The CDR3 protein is CSARSPRGGFADTQYF. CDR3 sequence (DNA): TGCAGTGCTAGATCCCCTAGAGGGGGGTTCGCAGATACGCAGTATTTT.

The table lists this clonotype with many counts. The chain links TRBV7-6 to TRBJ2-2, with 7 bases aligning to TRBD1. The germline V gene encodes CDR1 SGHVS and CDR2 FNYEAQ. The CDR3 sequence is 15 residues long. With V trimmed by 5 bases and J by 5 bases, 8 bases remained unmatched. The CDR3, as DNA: TGTGCCAGCAGCGTACAACAGGGGAAGACCGGGGAGCTGTTTTTT. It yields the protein CASSVQQGKTGELFF.

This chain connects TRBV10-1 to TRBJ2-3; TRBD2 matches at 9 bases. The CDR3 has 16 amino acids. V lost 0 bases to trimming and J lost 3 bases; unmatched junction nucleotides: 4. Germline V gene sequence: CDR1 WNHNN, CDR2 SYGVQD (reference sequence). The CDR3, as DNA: TGCGCCAGCAGTGAGTCGGGCGGGAGGGGGACAGATACGCAGTATTTT. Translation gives CASSESGGRGTDTQYF.

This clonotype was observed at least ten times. CDR3 sequence: CASGWVGGARDTQYF. The DNA for the CDR3 is TGTGCCTCTGGATGGGTAGGCGGAGCCCGAGATACGCAGTATTTT. This rearrangement joins TRBV25-1 to TRBJ2-3; D is uncertain. V lost 11 bases to trimming and J lost 5 bases, with 23 bases between them. The CDR3 contains 15 residues. Germline loops: CDR1 MGHDK, CDR2 SYGVNS.

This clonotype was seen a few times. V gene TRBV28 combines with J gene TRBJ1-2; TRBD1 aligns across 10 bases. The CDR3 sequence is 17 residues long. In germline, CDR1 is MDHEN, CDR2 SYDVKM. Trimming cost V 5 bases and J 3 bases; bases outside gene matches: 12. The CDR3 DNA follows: TGTGCCAGCAGTCCAGAATCGGGACAGGGGATTTACTATGGCTACACCTTC. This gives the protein CASSPESGQGIYYGYTF.

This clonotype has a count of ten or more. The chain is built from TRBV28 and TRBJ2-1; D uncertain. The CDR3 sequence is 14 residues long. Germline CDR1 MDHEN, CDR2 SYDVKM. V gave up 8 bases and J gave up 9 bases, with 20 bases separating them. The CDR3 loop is CASAKGTQLSEQFF. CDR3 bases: TGTGCCAGCGCGAAGGGCACACAACTGAGTGAGCAGTTCTTC.

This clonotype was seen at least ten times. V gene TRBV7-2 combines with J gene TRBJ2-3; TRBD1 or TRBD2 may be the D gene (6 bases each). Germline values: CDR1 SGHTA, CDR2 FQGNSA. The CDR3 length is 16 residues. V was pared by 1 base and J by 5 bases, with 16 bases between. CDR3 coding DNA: TGTGCCAGCAGCTTAGGCGAACGGGGGCGCTTAGATACGCAGTATTTT. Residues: CASSLGERGRLDTQYF.

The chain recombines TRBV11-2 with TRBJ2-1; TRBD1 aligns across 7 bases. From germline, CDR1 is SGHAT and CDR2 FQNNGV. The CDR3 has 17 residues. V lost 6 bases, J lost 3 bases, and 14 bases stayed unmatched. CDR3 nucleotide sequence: TGTGCCAGCAGATTATACTACAGGGGCCCTTTCTACAATGAGCAGTTCTTC. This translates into CASRLYYRGPFYNEQFF.

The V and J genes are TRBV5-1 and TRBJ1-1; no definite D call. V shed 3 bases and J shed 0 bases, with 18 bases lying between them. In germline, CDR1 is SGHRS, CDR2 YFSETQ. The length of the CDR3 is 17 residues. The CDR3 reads CASSYEEGLPMNTEAFF. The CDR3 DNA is TGCGCCAGCAGCTATGAAGAGGGCCTACCAATGAACACTGAAGCTTTCTTT.

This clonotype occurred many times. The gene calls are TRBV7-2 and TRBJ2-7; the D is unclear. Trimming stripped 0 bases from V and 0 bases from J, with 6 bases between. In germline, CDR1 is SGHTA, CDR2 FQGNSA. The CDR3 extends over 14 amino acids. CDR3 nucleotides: TGTGCCAGCAGCTTAGCGTACGGCTCCTACGAGCAGTACTTC. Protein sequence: CASSLAYGSYEQYF.

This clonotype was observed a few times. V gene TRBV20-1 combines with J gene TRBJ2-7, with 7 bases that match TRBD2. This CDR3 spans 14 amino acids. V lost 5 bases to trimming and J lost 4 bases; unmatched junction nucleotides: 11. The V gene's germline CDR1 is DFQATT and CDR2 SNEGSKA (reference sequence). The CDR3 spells CSAHMTSQPYEQYF. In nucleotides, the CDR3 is TGCAGTGCTCACATGACTAGCCAACCTTACGAGCAGTACTTC.

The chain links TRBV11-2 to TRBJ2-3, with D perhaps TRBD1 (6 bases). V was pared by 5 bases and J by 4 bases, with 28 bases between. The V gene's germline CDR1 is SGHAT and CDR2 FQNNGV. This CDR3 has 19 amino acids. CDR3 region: CASSLRPPGASSLADTQYF. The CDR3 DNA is TGTGCCAGCAGCCTCCGCCCCCCAGGGGCCTCCAGCTTGGCAGATACGCAGTATTTT.

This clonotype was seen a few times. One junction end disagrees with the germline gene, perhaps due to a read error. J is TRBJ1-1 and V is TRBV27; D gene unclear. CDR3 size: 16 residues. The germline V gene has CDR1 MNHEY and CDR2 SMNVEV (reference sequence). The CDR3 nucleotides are TGTGCCAGCAGTATATCTGATGGACCGGTGAACACTGAAGCTTTCTTT. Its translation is CASSISDGPVNTEAFF.

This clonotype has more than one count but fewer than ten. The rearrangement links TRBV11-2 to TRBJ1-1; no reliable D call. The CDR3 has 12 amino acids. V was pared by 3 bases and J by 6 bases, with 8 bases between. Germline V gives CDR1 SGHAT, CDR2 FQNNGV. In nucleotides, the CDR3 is TGTGCCAGCAGCTTTGTGCAGCCTGAAGCTTTCTTT. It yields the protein CASSFVQPEAFF.

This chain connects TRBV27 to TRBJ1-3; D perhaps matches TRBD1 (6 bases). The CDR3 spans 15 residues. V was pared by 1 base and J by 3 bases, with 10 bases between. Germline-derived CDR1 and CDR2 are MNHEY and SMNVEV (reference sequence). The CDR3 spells CASSLYGGGGNTIYF. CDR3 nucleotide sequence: TGTGCCAGCAGTTTATACGGGGGCGGTGGAAACACCATATATTTT.

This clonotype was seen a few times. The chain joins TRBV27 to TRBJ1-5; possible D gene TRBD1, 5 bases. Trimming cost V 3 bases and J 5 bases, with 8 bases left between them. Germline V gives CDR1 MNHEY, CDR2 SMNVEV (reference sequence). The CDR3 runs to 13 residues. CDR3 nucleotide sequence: TGTGCCAGCAGTTTTGGGGGGTATCAGCCCCAGCATTTT. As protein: CASSFGGYQPQHF.

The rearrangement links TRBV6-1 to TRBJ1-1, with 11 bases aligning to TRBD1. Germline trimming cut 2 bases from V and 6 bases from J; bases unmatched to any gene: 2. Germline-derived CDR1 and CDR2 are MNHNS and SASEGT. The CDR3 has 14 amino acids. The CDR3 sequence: CASSEWTGGSEAFF. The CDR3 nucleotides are TGTGCCAGCAGTGAATGGACAGGGGGCTCTGAAGCTTTCTTT.

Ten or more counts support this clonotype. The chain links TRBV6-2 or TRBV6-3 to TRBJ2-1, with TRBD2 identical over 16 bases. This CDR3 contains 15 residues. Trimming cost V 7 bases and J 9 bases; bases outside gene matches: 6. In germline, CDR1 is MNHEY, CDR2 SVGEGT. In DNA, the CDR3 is TGTGCCAGCACCGAGGGACTAGCGGGAGGGCTTGAGCAGTTCTTC. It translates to CASTEGLAGGLEQFF.

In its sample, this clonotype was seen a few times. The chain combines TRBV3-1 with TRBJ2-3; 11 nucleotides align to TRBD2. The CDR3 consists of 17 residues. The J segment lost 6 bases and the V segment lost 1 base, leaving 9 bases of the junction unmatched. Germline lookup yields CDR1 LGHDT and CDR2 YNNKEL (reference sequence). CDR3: CASSQGSLAGGRDTQYF. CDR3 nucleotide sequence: TGTGCCAGCAGCCAAGGAAGTCTAGCGGGGGGCCGGGATACGCAGTATTTT.

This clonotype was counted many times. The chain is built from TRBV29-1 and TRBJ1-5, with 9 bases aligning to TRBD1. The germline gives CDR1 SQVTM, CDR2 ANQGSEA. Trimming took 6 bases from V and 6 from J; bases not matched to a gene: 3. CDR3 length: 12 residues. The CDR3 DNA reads TGCAGCGTCGGGACAGGGACTCAGCCCCAGCATTTT. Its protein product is CSVGTGTQPQHF.

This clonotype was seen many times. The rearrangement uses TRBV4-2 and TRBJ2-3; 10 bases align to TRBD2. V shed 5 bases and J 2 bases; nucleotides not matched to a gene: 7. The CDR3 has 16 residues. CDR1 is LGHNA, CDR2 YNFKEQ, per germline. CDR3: CASSSRLAGVTDTQYF. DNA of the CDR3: TGTGCCAGCAGCTCCAGACTAGCGGGCGTCACAGATACGCAGTATTTT.

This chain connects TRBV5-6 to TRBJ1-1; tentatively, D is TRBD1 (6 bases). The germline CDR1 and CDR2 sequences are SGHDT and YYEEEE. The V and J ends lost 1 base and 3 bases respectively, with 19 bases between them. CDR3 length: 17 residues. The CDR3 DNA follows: TGTGCCAGCAGCTTGCCGGTGGTAGGGGGTCGGGACACTGAAGCTTTCTTT. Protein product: CASSLPVVGGRDTEAFF. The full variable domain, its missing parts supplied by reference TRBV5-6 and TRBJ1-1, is DAGVTQSPTHLIKTRGQQVTLRCSPKSGHDTVSWYQQALGQGPQFIFQYYEEEERQRGNFPDRFSGHQFPNYSSELNVNALLLGDSALYLCASSLPVVGGRDTEAFFGQGTRLTVV.

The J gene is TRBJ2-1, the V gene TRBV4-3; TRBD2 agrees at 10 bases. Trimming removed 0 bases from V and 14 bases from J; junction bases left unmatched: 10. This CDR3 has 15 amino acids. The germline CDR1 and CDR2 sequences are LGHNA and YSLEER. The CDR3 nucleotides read TGCGCCAGCAGCCAAGATCGGAGTAGCGGGAGGTCCAAGTTCTTC. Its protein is CASSQDRSSGRSKFF.

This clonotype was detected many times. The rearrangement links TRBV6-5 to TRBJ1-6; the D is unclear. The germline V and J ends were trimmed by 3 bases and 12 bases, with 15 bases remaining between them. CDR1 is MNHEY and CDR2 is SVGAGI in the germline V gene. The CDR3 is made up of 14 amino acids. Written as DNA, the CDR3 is TGTGCCAGCAGTTATGGTACCGGCGGTCTACCCCTCCACTTT. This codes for CASSYGTGGLPLHF.

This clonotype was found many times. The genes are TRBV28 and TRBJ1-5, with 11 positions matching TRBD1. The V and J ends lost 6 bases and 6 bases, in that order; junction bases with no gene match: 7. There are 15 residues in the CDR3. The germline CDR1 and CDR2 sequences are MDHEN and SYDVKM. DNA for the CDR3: TGTGCCAGCAGCTCCGGACAGGGGGCGATTCAGCCCCAGCATTTT. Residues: CASSSGQGAIQPQHF.

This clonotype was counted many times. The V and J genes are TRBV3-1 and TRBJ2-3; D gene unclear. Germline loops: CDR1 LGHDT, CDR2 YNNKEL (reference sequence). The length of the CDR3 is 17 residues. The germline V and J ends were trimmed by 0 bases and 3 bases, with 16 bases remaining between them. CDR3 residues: CASSQEAVTRLTDTQYF. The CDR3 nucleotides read TGTGCCAGCAGCCAAGAGGCGGTTACGAGGCTTACAGATACGCAGTATTTT.

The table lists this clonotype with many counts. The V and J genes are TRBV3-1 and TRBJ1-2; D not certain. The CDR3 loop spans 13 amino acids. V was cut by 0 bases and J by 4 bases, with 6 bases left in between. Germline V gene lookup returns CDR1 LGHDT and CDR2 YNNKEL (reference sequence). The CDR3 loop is CASSQESLYGYTF. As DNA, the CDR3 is TGTGCCAGCAGCCAAGAGTCCCTCTATGGCTACACCTTC.

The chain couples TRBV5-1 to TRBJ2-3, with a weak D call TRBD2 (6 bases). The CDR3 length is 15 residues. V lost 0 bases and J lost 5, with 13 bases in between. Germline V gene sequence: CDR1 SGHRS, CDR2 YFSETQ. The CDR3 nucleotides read TGCGCCAGCAGCTTGGCCGTGGGAGGACGAGATACGCAGTATTTT. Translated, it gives CASSLAVGGRDTQYF.